The next 29 T cell receptor beta chains were all read from a single sample in a study of blood T cells in healthy people across ages. Next came a second PCR, run for about 7 to 12 cycles, which used a sample-barcoded 5' primer along with a J-beta primer mix. Each CDR3 protein is one row after TCRdb ran MiXCR on the 5' RACE reads. The sample shows hundreds of thousands of distinct CDR3 sequences, under 30% of them seen only once. What was sequenced was blood. Receptors originate from a woman aged 80 or older in good health.

This clonotype was counted many times. The CDR3 bases are TGCGCCAGCAGCTTGATCGGAGGGGGGGCCTACAATGAGCAGTTCTTC. It codes for CASSLIGGGAYNEQFF. This rearrangement joins TRBV5-1 to TRBJ2-1; the D gene is possibly TRBD2 (7 bases). This CDR3 is built from 16 residues. Trimming took off 1 base at V and 2 bases at J, with 13 bases between the two ends. Germline lookup yields CDR1 SGHRS and CDR2 YFSETQ.

The gene calls are TRBV7-2 and TRBJ1-4; D gene ambiguous. Trimming took off 2 bases at V and 7 bases at J, with 8 bases between the two ends. CDR1 and CDR2 from the germline V gene are SGHTA and FQGNSA. This CDR3 region has 13 residues. This CDR3 is CASSLRLGEKLFF. The CDR3 region has the DNA TGTGCCAGCAGCTTAAGACTAGGTGAAAAACTGTTTTTT.

V usage is TRBV30 and J usage is TRBJ2-1, with 11 bases lining up with TRBD2. V gave up 2 bases and J gave up 7 bases; unmatched junction bases: 10. CDR1 is GTSNPN, CDR2 SVGIG, per germline (reference sequence). This CDR3 has 16 residues. The CDR3 DNA sequence: TGTGCCTGGAGTCACGTCCGGACTAGCGGGTTGAATGAGCAGTTCTTC. Amino acid sequence: CAWSHVRTSGLNEQFF.

With respect to this clonotype: A much larger clonotype is one base distant, so this may be a read error. The J gene is TRBJ2-5, the V gene TRBV6-5; a weak D match, TRBD2 (6 bases). Germline V CDR1 and CDR2: MNHEY, SVGAGI. Deletions cut 11 bases from V and 0 bases from J, with 16 bases between. There are 14 residues in the CDR3. The CDR3 reads CAGSRGSYQETQYF. In DNA, the CDR3 is TGTGCCGGCTCGCGGGGTTCGTACCAAGAGACCCAGTACTTC.

As for this clonotype: Just one base apart from a much larger clone, this may be a read error. J is TRBJ1-2 and V is TRBV4-3; perhaps TRBD1 as D (6 bases). CDR3 size: 15 residues. CDR1 is LGHNA and CDR2 is YSLEER in the germline V gene. The CDR3 coding sequence is TGCGCCAGCAGCCAAGAGGGGGCGCGTCTCTATGGCTGCACCTTC. Translation: CASSQEGARLYGCTF.

This chain uses TRBV5-6 with TRBJ1-5; a weak D match, TRBD1 (6 bases). Germline CDR1 and CDR2: SGHDT and YYEEEE. V was shortened by 4 bases and J by 5 bases, with 10 bases between the two germline ends. This CDR3 is built from 13 residues. The CDR3 nucleotides are TGTGCCAGCAGCCGGACAGTTGATCAGCCCCAGCATTTT. Its translation is CASSRTVDQPQHF.

CDR3 loop: CASSSATYEQYF. CDR3 bases: TGTGCCAGCAGTTCAGCGACCTACGAGCAGTACTTC. The rearrangement joins TRBV28 to TRBJ2-7, with D hard to call. Germline assignment: CDR1 MDHEN and CDR2 SYDVKM. Trimming took 4 bases from V and 2 from J, leaving 6 bases between them. This CDR3 has 12 amino acids.

Many counts were recorded for this clonotype. The chain combines TRBV20-1 with TRBJ1-5, with 12 positions matching TRBD1. V trimming: 1 base; J trimming: 2 bases; junction bases outside the gene matches: 6. The CDR3 is 17 residues long. Germline V lookup: CDR1 DFQATT, CDR2 SNEGSKA (reference sequence). CDR3 sequence (DNA): TGCAGTGCTAGAGCACCGGGACAGGGGGCTCGCAATCAGCCCCAGCATTTT. Translated: CSARAPGQGARNQPQHF.

This clonotype was counted ten times or more. The chain joins TRBV4-3 to TRBJ1-2, with D unresolved. This CDR3 is 15 amino acids long. CDR1 and CDR2 from the germline V gene are LGHNA and YSLEER. V lost 1 base to trimming and J lost 3 bases, with 12 bases between them. Here the CDR3 reads CASSQARGEDYGYTF. The CDR3, as DNA: TGCGCCAGCAGCCAAGCCCGGGGAGAGGACTATGGCTACACCTTC.

This clonotype occurred many times. The genes are TRBV27 and TRBJ2-6; D is uncertain. Germline-derived CDR1 and CDR2 are MNHEY and SMNVEV (reference sequence). The CDR3 runs 16 residues. Trimming stripped 0 bases from V and 0 bases from J, with 6 bases between. CDR3 coding DNA: TGTGCCAGCAGTTTATCTTGGCGCTCTGGGGCCAACGTCCTGACTTTC. Translated: CASSLSWRSGANVLTF.

This clonotype came up a few times. The chain is built from TRBV20-1 and TRBJ1-5, with a weak D call TRBD1 (5 bases). Germline loops: CDR1 DFQATT, CDR2 SNEGSKA (reference sequence). The CDR3 length is 16 residues. V lost 3 bases and J 3 bases, leaving 18 bases between the germline ends. This CDR3 is CSASKGASPLNQPQHF. The CDR3 nucleotides read TGCAGTGCTAGTAAAGGGGCCTCCCCCCTCAATCAGCCCCAGCATTTT.

Concerning this clonotype: A much larger clone differs by one base, so this may be a read error. The chain has TRBV6-2 or TRBV6-3 and TRBJ2-5, with D possibly matching TRBD1 (6 bases). The CDR3 has 17 residues. Germline CDR1 reads MNHEY; CDR2 reads SVGEGT. The chain's CDR3 is CASSQRTGLGLRETQDF. CDR3 coding DNA: TGTGCCAGCAGTCAACGAACAGGGTTGGGGTTGAGGGAGACCCAGGACTTC.

This clonotype has only a few counts. The rearrangement links TRBV6-5 to TRBJ2-6; D is possibly TRBD2 (6 bases). The length of the CDR3 is 15 residues. Trimming stripped 6 bases from V and 3 bases from J, with 12 bases between. The germline gives CDR1 MNHEY, CDR2 SVGAGI. This CDR3 is CASRNGGGGANVLTF. The CDR3 DNA follows: TGTGCCAGCAGGAACGGGGGTGGTGGGGCCAACGTCCTGACTTTC.

A note on this clonotype: A clone one base away is much larger, so this may be a read error. This chain connects TRBV10-3 to TRBJ2-7; 11 nucleotides agree with TRBD1. V gave up 6 bases and J gave up 7 bases; unmatched junction bases: 8. Per germline, CDR1 ENHRY and CDR2 SYGVKD. The CDR3 runs 14 residues. The CDR3, as DNA: TGTGCCATCAGATCCGGGACAGGGGGTTTTGAGCAGTACTTC. The encoded protein is CAIRSGTGGFEQYF.

In this sample, this clonotype turned up many times. The chain has TRBV20-1 and TRBJ1-2; TRBD1 aligns across 7 bases. Germline assignment: CDR1 DFQATT and CDR2 SNEGSKA (reference sequence). Trimming took 4 bases from V and 6 from J; bases not matched to a gene: 5. This CDR3 spans 12 amino acids. The CDR3 DNA is TGCAGTGCTACCATTCAGGGGGATGGCTACACCTTC. Protein: CSATIQGDGYTF.

The table lists this clonotype with a count of one. The V gene is TRBV5-8, the J gene TRBJ1-2; TRBD1 matches at 7 bases. The CDR3 extends over 17 amino acids. The ends lost 6 bases at V and 0 bases at J; junction bases unmatched: 14. Per the germline V gene, CDR1 is SGHTS and CDR2 is YDEGEE. Here the CDR3 DNA reads TGTGCCAGCAATTTTCTCATCTACAGGGGTTCTAACTATGGCTACACCTTC. This encodes CASNFLIYRGSNYGYTF.

The table lists this clonotype with many counts. V usage is TRBV7-9 and J usage is TRBJ2-7; D is possibly TRBD1 or TRBD2 (5 bases each). The CDR3 covers 14 residues. V lost 5 bases to trimming and J lost 2 bases, with 13 bases between them. CDR1 SEHNR and CDR2 FQNEAQ come from the germline V gene (reference sequence). DNA of the CDR3: TGTGCCAGCAGCGCCCGGGACGGACCCTACGAGCAGTACTTC. It is translated as CASSARDGPYEQYF.

In DNA, the CDR3 is TGCAGTGCTAGCGGCCCGAGTAATGAGCAGTTCTTC. Protein product: CSASGPSNEQFF. The chain recombines TRBV20-1 with TRBJ2-1, with no clear D. In germline, CDR1 is DFQATT, CDR2 SNEGSKA (reference sequence). This CDR3 contains 12 residues. The ends were cut back, 3 bases at V and 7 bases at J, with 10 bases in the middle.

This clonotype was detected only once. This may be a read error, as it is one base from a much larger clone. This chain's CDR3 is CASSPRSDGGRSVLARWDTQYF. The CDR3 DNA reads TGTGCCAGCTCACCACGCAGTGACGGCGGCAGGTCGGTTCTAGCTCGTTGGGATACGCAGTATTTT. This chain joins TRBV18 and TRBJ2-3; D possibly corresponds to TRBD2 (5 bases). The germline V gene has CDR1 KGHSH and CDR2 LQKENI. The CDR3 is 22 amino acids. V was cut by 1 base and J by 6 bases, with 35 bases left in between. The whole variable domain, remainder taken from reference TRBV18 and TRBJ2-3, is NAGVMQNPRHLVRRRGQEARLRCSPMKGHSHVYWYRQLPEEGLKFMVYLQKENIIDESGMPKERFSAEFPKEGPSILRIQQVVRGDSAAYFCASSPRSDGGRSVLARWDTQYFGPGTRLTVL.

This clonotype occurred once. The junction shows a germline mismatch at one end, possibly a read error. The V gene is TRBV7-9, the J gene TRBJ2-4; D may be TRBD1 (6 bases). The germline gives CDR1 SEHNR, CDR2 FQNEAQ (reference sequence). The CDR3 loop spans 13 amino acids. This CDR3 reads CASSLGRGYEQDF. The CDR3 bases are TGTGCCAGCAGCTTAGGCAGGGGCTACGAGCAGGACTTC.

This clonotype was found many times. The chain links TRBV20-1 to TRBJ2-5, with 12 bases matching TRBD2. The CDR3 is 16 residues long. The J segment lost 1 base and the V segment lost 5 bases, leaving 8 bases of the junction unmatched. Per germline, CDR1 DFQATT and CDR2 SNEGSKA (reference sequence). Here the CDR3 reads CSAFGASGGVQETQYF. For the CDR3, the DNA is TGCAGTGCTTTCGGGGCTAGCGGGGGGGTCCAAGAGACCCAGTACTTC.

The CDR3 sequence: CASSWRGETQFF. DNA for the CDR3: TGTGCCAGCAGCTGGAGGGGAGAGACCCAGTTCTTC. The rearrangement joins TRBV5-4 to TRBJ2-1; the D gene is possibly TRBD2 (6 bases). Per germline, CDR1 SGHNT and CDR2 YYREEE (reference sequence). CDR3 size: 12 residues. V was pared by 3 bases and J by 13 bases, with 14 bases between.

This clonotype was observed a handful of times. This clone may be a read error of a much larger clone one base away. The chain employs TRBV7-9 and TRBJ2-4; unclear D gene. Germline assignment: CDR1 SEHNR and CDR2 FQNEAQ (reference sequence). V was clipped by 0 bases and J by 8 bases, with 17 bases between them. This CDR3 is 16 amino acids long. The CDR3 sequence: CASSLAGWGPRDIQYF. For the CDR3, the DNA is TGTGCCAGCAGCTTAGCTGGATGGGGTCCTCGGGACATTCAGTACTTC.

Turning to this clonotype: This sequence may be a read error, since a much larger clone differs from it by one base. The CDR3 protein is CASRPGLAGGGRYF. The CDR3 DNA reads TGTGCCAGCAGGCCGGGACTAGCGGGGGGAGGCAGGTACTTC. The chain couples TRBV6-6 to TRBJ2-5; 15 bases fit TRBD2. The CDR3 covers 14 residues. Losses at the gene ends were 6 bases for V and 13 bases for J; bases not matched to a gene: 9. Germline values: CDR1 MNHNY, CDR2 SVGAGI (reference sequence).

This clonotype occurred a few times. A read error may be the cause here, since a much bigger clone is one base away. The chain joins TRBV12-3 or TRBV12-4 to TRBJ2-7; no reliable D call. V lost 6 bases to trimming and J lost 0 bases, with 12 bases between them. The CDR3 has 14 residues. This CDR3 reads CASRVLESSYEQYF. In DNA, the CDR3 is TGTGCCAGCAGGGTATTGGAGTCCTCCTACGAGCAGTACTTC.

This clonotype was detected only a few times. The V gene is TRBV25-1, the J gene TRBJ1-2, with 9 nucleotides matching TRBD1. This CDR3 comprises 15 residues. CDR1 and CDR2 (germline): MGHDK, SYGVNS. V lost 2 bases, J lost 7 bases, and 8 bases stayed unmatched. The CDR3 region has the DNA TGTGCCAGCAGTGAACATACAGGGGGCGGGGTTGGCTACACCTTC. It is translated as CASSEHTGGGVGYTF.

Concerning this clonotype itself: One end of the junction varies from germline; a read error may be responsible. The V call is TRBV5-1, the J call TRBJ2-5; 7 bases line up with TRBD1. The CDR3 consists of 13 residues. In germline, CDR1 is SGHRS, CDR2 YFSETQ. Written as DNA, the CDR3 is TGCGCCAGCAGCTTACAGGGGCGAGAGACCCAGCACTTC. Amino acid sequence: CASSLQGRETQHF.

The genes are TRBV7-6 and TRBJ2-5; no clear D gene. Germline V gives CDR1 SGHVS, CDR2 FNYEAQ. This CDR3 region has 13 residues. V was pared by 3 bases and J by 5 bases, with 10 bases between. Written as DNA, the CDR3 is TGTGCCAGCAGCTTGAGCCCGGTCGAGACCCAGTACTTC. This sequence encodes CASSLSPVETQYF.

This clonotype was observed at least ten times. The chain is built from TRBV12-3 or TRBV12-4 and TRBJ2-6; D perhaps matches TRBD1 (5 bases). This CDR3 comprises 22 residues. Trimming removed 3 bases from V and 4 bases from J, with 31 bases in between. The CDR3 loop reads CASSLGPPPAIPTIIGANVLTF. DNA of the CDR3: TGTGCCAGCAGTTTGGGGCCACCCCCTGCAATTCCAACGATAATCGGGGCCAACGTCCTGACTTTC.